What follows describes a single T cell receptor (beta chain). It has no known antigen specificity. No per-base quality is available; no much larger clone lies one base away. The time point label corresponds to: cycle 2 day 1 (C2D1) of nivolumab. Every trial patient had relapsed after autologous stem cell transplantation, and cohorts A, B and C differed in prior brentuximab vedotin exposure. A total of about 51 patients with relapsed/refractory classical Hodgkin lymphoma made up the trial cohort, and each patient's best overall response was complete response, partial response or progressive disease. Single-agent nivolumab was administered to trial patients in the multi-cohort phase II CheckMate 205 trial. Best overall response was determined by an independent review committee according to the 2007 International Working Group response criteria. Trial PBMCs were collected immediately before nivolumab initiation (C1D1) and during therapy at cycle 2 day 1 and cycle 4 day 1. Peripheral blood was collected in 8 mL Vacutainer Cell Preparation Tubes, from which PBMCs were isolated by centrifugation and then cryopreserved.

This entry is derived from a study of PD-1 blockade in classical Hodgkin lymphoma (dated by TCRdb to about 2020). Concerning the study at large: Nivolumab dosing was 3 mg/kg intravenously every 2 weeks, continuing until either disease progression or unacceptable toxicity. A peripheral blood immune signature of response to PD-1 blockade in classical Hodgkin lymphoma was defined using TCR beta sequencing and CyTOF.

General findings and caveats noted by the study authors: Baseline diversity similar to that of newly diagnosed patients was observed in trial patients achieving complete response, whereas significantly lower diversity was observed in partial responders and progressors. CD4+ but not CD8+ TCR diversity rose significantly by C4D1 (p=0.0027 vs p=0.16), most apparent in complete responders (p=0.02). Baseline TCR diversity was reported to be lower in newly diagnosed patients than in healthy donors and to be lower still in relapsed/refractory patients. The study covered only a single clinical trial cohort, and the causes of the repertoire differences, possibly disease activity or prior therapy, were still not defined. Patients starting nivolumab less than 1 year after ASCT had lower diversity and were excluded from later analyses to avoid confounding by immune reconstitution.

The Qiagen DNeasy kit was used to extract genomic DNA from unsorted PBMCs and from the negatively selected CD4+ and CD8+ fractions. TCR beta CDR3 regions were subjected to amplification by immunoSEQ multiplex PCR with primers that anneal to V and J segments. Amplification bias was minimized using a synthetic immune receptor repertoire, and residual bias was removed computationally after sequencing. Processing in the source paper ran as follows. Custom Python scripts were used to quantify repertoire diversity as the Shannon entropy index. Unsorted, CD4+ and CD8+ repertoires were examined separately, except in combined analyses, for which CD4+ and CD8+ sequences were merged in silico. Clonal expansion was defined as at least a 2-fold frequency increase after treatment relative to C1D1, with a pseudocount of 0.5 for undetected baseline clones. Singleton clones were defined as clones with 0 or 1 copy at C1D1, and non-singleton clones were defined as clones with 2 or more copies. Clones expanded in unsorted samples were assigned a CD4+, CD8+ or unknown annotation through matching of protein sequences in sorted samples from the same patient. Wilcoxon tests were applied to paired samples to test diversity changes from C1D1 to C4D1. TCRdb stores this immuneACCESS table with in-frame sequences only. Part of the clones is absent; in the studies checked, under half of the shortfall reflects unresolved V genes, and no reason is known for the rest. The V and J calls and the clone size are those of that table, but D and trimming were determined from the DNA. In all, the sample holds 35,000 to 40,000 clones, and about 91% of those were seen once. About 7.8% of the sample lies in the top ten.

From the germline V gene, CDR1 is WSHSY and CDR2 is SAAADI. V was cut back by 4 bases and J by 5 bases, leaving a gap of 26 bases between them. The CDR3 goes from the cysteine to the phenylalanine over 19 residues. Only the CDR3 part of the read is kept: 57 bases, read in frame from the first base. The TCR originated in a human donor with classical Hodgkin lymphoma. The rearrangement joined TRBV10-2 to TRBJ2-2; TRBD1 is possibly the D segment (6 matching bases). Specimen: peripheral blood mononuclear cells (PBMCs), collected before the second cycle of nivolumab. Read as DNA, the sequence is TGCGCCAGCAGTGCCATAACCCCAGGGGAAGGGGTGAATACCGGGGAGCTGTTTTTT. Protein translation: CASSAITPGEGVNTGELFF.